Below are 11 T cell receptor beta chains sequenced from a single sample in a study of OX40 agonist ivuxolimab in advanced cancers. Libraries were constructed by the immunoSEQ multiplex PCR assay. TCRdb holds this immuneACCESS table with in-frame rearrangements only. Some clones are missing; in checked studies, unresolved V genes explain under half, and the rest has no known cause. Recorded for this sample are roughly 48,000 clones; 70% to 90% of them occurred a single time. Of the sample, roughly a tenth is held by the ten largest clones. The sample here was CD4+ or CD8+ T cells sorted from blood, taken in a trial of the OX40 agonist ivuxolimab. Receptor source: an adult with an advanced solid tumor such as melanoma, head and neck, liver or kidney cancer.

This chain links TRBV19 with TRBJ2-7; 8 nucleotides agree with TRBD2. V trimming: 2 bases; J trimming: 3 bases; junction bases outside the gene matches: 9. Germline-derived CDR1 and CDR2 are LNHDA and SQIVND (reference sequence). There are 16 residues in the CDR3. The CDR3 DNA sequence: TGTGCCAGTAGTATAAGTCATAGCGGGATAGGCTACGAGCAGTACTTC. Amino acid sequence: CASSISHSGIGYEQYF.

This clone occurred once. The chain is built from TRBV27 and TRBJ2-2, with 8 bases identical to TRBD1. The CDR3 is 16 amino acids. Germline loops: CDR1 MNHEY, CDR2 SMNVEV (reference sequence). V lost 3 bases and J lost 1; bases outside the gene matches: 4. The CDR3 DNA follows: TGTGCCAGCAGTTTGCCCGACAGGGGGAACACCGGGGAGCTGTTTTTT. Encoded protein: CASSLPDRGNTGELFF.

CDR3 in DNA: TGTGCCTGGAGGAGGGGACAGGGGGCCGACAGAAACTATGGCTACACCTTC. The encoded protein is CAWRRGQGADRNYGYTF. The V and J genes are TRBV30 and TRBJ1-2, with 12 bases aligning to TRBD1. The germline V gene encodes CDR1 GTSNPN and CDR2 SVGIG (reference sequence). CDR3 size: 17 residues. J lost 2 bases, V lost 3 bases, and 10 bases had no gene match.

This clone was counted a few times. This sequence joins TRBV11-3 and TRBJ2-3, with D unresolved. This CDR3 comprises 13 residues. Trimming pared 6 bases from V and 4 bases from J, leaving 11 bases between. The germline V gene encodes CDR1 SGHNT and CDR2 YENEEA. The chain's CDR3 is CASSSSGADTQYF. CDR3 nucleotide sequence: TGTGCCAGCAGTTCTAGTGGAGCAGATACGCAGTATTTT.

The V gene is TRBV2, the J gene TRBJ2-2; a weak D match, TRBD1 (6 bases). Per the germline V gene, CDR1 is SNHLY and CDR2 is FYNNEI. The V end lost 6 bases, the J end lost 6 bases, and 20 bases lay between the germline ends. The CDR3 spans 16 residues. DNA of the CDR3: TGTGCCAGCAGCAGAGACCGGGTGACAGGTCCCGGGGAGCTGTTTTTT. Its protein product is CASSRDRVTGPGELFF.

The chain is built from TRBV19 and TRBJ2-1; no definite D call. Germline-derived CDR1 and CDR2 are LNHDA and SQIVND (reference sequence). V was cut by 8 bases and J by 3 bases, with 8 bases left in between. The CDR3 has 12 residues. The DNA for the CDR3 is TGTGCCAGTGGTGGAAGCTACAATGAGCAGTTCTTC. Translation: CASGGSYNEQFF. Full variable domain (outside the CDR3, taken from reference TRBV19 and TRBJ2-1): DGGITQSPKYLFRKEGQNVTLSCEQNLNHDAMYWYRQDPGQGLRLIYYSQIVNDFQKGDIAEGYSVSREKKESFPLTVTSAQKNPTAFYLCASGGSYNEQFFGPGTRLTVL.

This chain links TRBV27 with TRBJ1-1; D not resolved. The CDR3 is 15 amino acids. The germline V gene has CDR1 MNHEY and CDR2 SMNVEV (reference sequence). V lost 6 bases to trimming and J lost 0 bases, with 14 bases between them. The CDR3 DNA sequence: TGTGCCAGCAGGGACGATCATGCCTTGAACACTGAAGCTTTCTTT. Translated: CASRDDHALNTEAFF.

The chain combines TRBV5-5 with TRBJ1-2; no clear D. Germline-derived CDR1 and CDR2 are SGHKS and YYEKEE (reference sequence). V was pared by 7 bases and J by 4 bases, with 14 bases between. The CDR3 has 13 amino acids. The CDR3 sequence: CASQITLGYGYTF. CDR3 nucleotide sequence: TGTGCCAGCCAAATTACGCTTGGCTATGGCTACACCTTC.

The chain has TRBV4-2 and TRBJ2-7; TRBD1 aligns across 8 bases. Per the germline V gene, CDR1 is LGHNA and CDR2 is YNFKEQ. This CDR3 has 14 amino acids. With V trimmed by 3 bases and J by 5 bases, 6 bases remained unmatched. The CDR3 is CASSQLGQGNEQYF. For the CDR3, the DNA is TGTGCCAGCAGCCAGTTAGGACAGGGCAACGAGCAGTACTTC.

This clone was seen once. The chain recombines TRBV2 with TRBJ2-1, with D hard to call. Germline V gives CDR1 SNHLY, CDR2 FYNNEI. The V gene lost 7 bases and the J gene lost 2 bases, with 9 bases spanning the gap. This CDR3 comprises 13 residues. CDR3 in DNA: TGTGCCAGCAAGGTAGGGACCTACAATGAGCAGTTCTTC. Translating it yields CASKVGTYNEQFF.

This chain uses TRBV28 with TRBJ1-5, with 10 bases that match TRBD1. This CDR3 contains 18 residues. The junction had 14 bases not matched to a gene; V was cut back by 7 bases and J by 2 bases. CDR1 MDHEN and CDR2 SYDVKM come from the germline V gene. CDR3 protein: CASTWTGGIDSGNQPQHF. Written as DNA, the CDR3 is TGTGCCAGCACCTGGACAGGGGGAATTGATAGCGGCAATCAGCCCCAGCATTTT.